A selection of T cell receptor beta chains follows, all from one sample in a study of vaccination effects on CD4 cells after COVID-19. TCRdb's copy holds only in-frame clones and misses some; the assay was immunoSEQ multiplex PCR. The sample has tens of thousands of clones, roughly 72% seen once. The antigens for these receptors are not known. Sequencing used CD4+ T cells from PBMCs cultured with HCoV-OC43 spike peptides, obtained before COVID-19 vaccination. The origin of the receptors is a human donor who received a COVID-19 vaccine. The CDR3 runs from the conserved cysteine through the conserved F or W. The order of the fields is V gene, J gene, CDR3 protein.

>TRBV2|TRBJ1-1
CAGGRGGRTEAFF
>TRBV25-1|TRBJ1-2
CASSGQGYGYTF
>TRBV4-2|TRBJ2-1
CASSQDWGLAGGSYNEQFF
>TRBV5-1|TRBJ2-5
CASSNLGQETQYF
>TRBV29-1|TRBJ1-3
CSVAQIGGGSGNTIYF
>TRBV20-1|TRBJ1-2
CSASTGTYGYTF
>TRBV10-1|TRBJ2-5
CASSPGGAMETQYF
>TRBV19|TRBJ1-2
CASSTDIGGYTF
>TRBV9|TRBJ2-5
CASSSWDSQETQYF
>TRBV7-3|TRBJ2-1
CATTPLGHPFSGNEQFF
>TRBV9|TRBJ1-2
CASSVDAYSGYTF
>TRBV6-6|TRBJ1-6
CASSYSQGGKSSPLHF
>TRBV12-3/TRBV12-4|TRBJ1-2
CASSSPRGDYTF
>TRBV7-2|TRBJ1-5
CASSPNRELSQPQHF
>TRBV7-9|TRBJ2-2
CASSLTGAIAGELFF
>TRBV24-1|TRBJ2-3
CATRATTSTDTQYF
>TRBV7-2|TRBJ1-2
CASSLVGQYGYTF
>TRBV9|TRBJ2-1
CASSVAARGGSYNEQFF
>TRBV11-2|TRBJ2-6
CASSSDTNPPGANVLTF
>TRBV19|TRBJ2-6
CASTRTGGAGANVLTF
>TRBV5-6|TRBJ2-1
CASSPNLVPNNEQFF
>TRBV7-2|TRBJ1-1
CASSVGQGGYTEAFF
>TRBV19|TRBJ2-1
CASSIPPGGSSYNEQFF
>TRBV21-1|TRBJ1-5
CASSKGGEDSNQPQHF
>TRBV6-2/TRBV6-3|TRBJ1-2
CASSYTGDYGYTF
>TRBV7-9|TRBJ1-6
CASRSSQDSPLHF
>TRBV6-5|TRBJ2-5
CASREGGRETQYF
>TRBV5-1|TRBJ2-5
CASSPGTGEETQYF
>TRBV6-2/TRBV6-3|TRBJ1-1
CASSPLTVPNTEAFF
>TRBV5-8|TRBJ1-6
CASNYAGYNSPLHF
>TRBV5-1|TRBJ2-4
CASSLEAGTNIQYF
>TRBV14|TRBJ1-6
CASSQDLSSGGSYNSPLHF
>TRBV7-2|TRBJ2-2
CASSLEWAGAGELFF
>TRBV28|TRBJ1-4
CASSLPLGSGEKLFF
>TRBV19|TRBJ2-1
CASSSSPSSYNEQFF
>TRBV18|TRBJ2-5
CASSPTGKETQYF
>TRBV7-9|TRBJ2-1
CASSPRVAGNEQFF
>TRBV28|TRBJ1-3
CASSLQVGNTIYF
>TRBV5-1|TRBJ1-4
CASSLIGTGTGNEKLFF
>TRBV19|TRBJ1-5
CASGIQANQPQHF
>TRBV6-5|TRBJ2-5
CASKRGGQETQYF
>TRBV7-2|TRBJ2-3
CASSPRLAGWSTDTQYF
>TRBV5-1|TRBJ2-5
CASRYKAGGLEETQYF
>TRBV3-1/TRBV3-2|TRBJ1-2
CASTQTGEYTF
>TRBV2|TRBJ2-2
CASSLLGTGELFF
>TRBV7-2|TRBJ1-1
CASSFSYSTEAFF
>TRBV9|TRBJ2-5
CASSPVAISSSSRETQYF
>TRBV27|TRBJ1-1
CASSYHSVGRGTEAFF
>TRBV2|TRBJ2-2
CASSSRGNTGELFF
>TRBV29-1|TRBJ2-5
CSVEGPGEETQYF
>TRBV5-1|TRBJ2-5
CASSLGQDQETQYF
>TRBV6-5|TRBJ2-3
CASSISGTTDTQYF
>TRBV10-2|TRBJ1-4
CASRDTTNEKLFF
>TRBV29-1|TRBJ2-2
CSAFFRGPTGELFF
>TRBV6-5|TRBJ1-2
CASSPRIQRFHGYTF
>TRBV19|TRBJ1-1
CASTLPRGRGAFF
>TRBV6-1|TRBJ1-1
CASSESWVTQGTEAFF
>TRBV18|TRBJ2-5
CASSPLGQQETQYF